These 32 T cell receptor beta chains were all obtained from the same sample, sequenced in a study of T cell repertoires in cytomegalovirus infection. TCRdb passed the reads through MiXCR, listing each CDR3 protein once. The profile shows some 940,000 distinct CDR3 sequences, roughly 31% of them singletons. These receptors have no identified antigens. Sequencing was performed on cultured CD8+ T cells from PBMCs, taken from culture after CMV antigen stimulation. The source of these receptors is a human donor in good health (CMV status not recorded). Some clones in this sample may be carry-over from other donors' samples.

The gene calls are TRBV27 and TRBJ2-1, with a weak D call TRBD2 (6 bases). Germline lookup yields CDR1 MNHEY and CDR2 SMNVEV (reference sequence). Trimming left V 3 bases short and J 7 bases short, with 10 bases between. The CDR3 has 13 amino acids. CDR3 in amino acids: CASSFWGENEQFF. The CDR3 DNA sequence: TGTGCCAGCAGTTTTTGGGGGGAGAATGAGCAGTTCTTC.

This clonotype came up a few times. V gene TRBV12-3 or TRBV12-4 combines with J gene TRBJ2-5; TRBD2 is a possible D gene (6 bases). The V end lost 3 bases, the J end lost 5 bases, and 10 bases lay between the germline ends. The CDR3 contains 13 residues. The CDR3 is CASSFGGWETQYF. CDR3 in DNA: TGTGCCAGCAGTTTTGGGGGGTGGGAGACCCAGTACTTC.

This clonotype was found many times. This chain links TRBV7-9 with TRBJ2-1; D perhaps matches TRBD2 (6 bases). Germline lookup yields CDR1 SEHNR and CDR2 FQNEAQ (reference sequence). The ends were cut back, 1 base at V and 7 bases at J, with 14 bases in the middle. CDR3 length: 15 residues. The CDR3 sequence: CASSLGVSEGNEQFF. The CDR3 DNA follows: TGTGCCAGCAGCTTAGGTGTGTCGGAGGGGAATGAGCAGTTCTTC.

This clonotype has a handful of counts. The chain is built from TRBV24-1 and TRBJ2-3, with D unclear. Germline V gene data show CDR1 as KGHDR and CDR2 as SFDVKD. V dropped 4 bases and J dropped 4 bases, with 11 bases sitting between them. CDR3 length equals 14 residues. The CDR3 protein is CATSEYSPADTQYF. CDR3 DNA: TGTGCCACCAGTGAGTACTCTCCGGCAGATACGCAGTATTTT.

On this clonotype itself: One end of the junction fails to match germline, which may point to a read error. The chain couples TRBV24-1 to TRBJ2-2, with D unclear. There are 14 residues in the CDR3. The germline gives CDR1 KGHDR, CDR2 SFDVKD. The CDR3 is CAISEGIVPGELFF. In nucleotides, the CDR3 is TGTGCCATCAGTGAAGGGATAGTCCCCGGGGAGCTGTTTTTT.

This clonotype appeared a few times. The chain joins TRBV6-2 or TRBV6-3 to TRBJ2-1; D is undetermined. With 0 bases removed from V and 5 bases from J, the gap between germline ends came to 17 bases. The CDR3 contains 17 residues. Germline CDR1 reads MNHEY; CDR2 reads SVGEGT. The CDR3: CASSYSTTARSHNEQFF. CDR3 nucleotides: TGTGCCAGCAGTTACTCGACAACAGCCCGATCTCACAATGAGCAGTTCTTC.

J is TRBJ2-1 and V is TRBV20-1; no firm D call. The CDR3 has 12 residues. Germline CDR1 and CDR2: DFQATT and SNEGSKA (reference sequence). Trimming took off 4 bases at V and 4 bases at J, with 8 bases between the two ends. This CDR3 reads CSATDSYNEQFF. CDR3 DNA sequence: TGCAGTGCTACAGACTCGTACAATGAGCAGTTCTTC.

The V and J genes are TRBV6-1 and TRBJ1-1; perhaps TRBD1 as D (6 bases). The CDR3 totals 14 residues. Trimming removed 11 bases from V and 8 bases from J, with 24 bases in between. Per germline, CDR1 MNHNS and CDR2 SASEGT. In DNA form, the CDR3 reads TGTGCCTGCTCGTCCTGGACGGGGGCGCAGGAAGCTTTCTTT. Amino acids: CACSSWTGAQEAFF.

The chain joins TRBV6-1 to TRBJ2-3, with 10 bases matching TRBD2. Germline loops: CDR1 MNHNS, CDR2 SASEGT. J was trimmed by 5 bases and V by 6 bases; bases with no gene match: 8. This CDR3 spans 15 amino acids. This CDR3 is CASSTLAGVVDTQYF. The CDR3 coding sequence is TGTGCCAGCAGCACTCTAGCGGGGGTTGTAGATACGCAGTATTTT.

This chain joins TRBV6-1 and TRBJ2-5; no clear D gene. Germline CDR1 and CDR2: MNHNS and SASEGT. Trimming removed 1 base at V and 3 bases at J, with 6 bases between. The CDR3 sequence is 13 residues long. The CDR3 is CASSEGEEETQYF. The CDR3 DNA sequence: TGTGCCAGCAGTGAAGGGGAAGAAGAGACCCAGTACTTC.

This clonotype was counted a few times. The rearrangement links TRBV6-6 to TRBJ2-3, with D maybe TRBD2 (5 bases). V lost 7 bases to trimming and J lost 2 bases, with 19 bases between them. Germline CDR1 is MNHNY and CDR2 is SVGAGI (reference sequence). The CDR3 length is 16 residues. CDR3 residues: CASTGGRTLITDTQYF. The CDR3 region has the DNA TGTGCCAGCACCGGAGGTAGGACCCTGATCACAGATACGCAGTATTTT.

This clonotype has a handful of counts. The chain carries TRBV5-5 and TRBJ2-7, with D unclear. Looked up from germline, CDR1 is SGHKS and CDR2 is YYEKEE (reference sequence). The CDR3 runs to 12 residues. Trimming removed 4 bases at V and 7 bases at J, with 12 bases between. CDR3 bases: TGTGCCAGCAGCACGACTTCTGAGGAGCAGTACTTC. This codes for CASSTTSEEQYF.

This clonotype has a handful of counts. This chain links TRBV7-2 with TRBJ1-2; 9 bases are a match to TRBD1. V shed 6 bases, J shed 8 bases, and the junction held 7 bases outside the gene matches. Germline-derived CDR1 and CDR2 are SGHTA and FQGNSA. The CDR3 has 13 amino acids. Here the CDR3 DNA reads TGTGCCAGCAGGAGGACAGGGGTCTACGGCTACACCTTC. Amino acid sequence: CASRRTGVYGYTF.

The chain employs TRBV10-3 and TRBJ1-1; 11 nucleotides match TRBD1. This CDR3 spans 15 amino acids. Germline CDR1 and CDR2: ENHRY and SYGVKD. Trimming cost V 8 bases and J 4 bases; bases outside gene matches: 9. The CDR3 region is CAILRTGGRGTEAFF. As DNA, the CDR3 is TGTGCCATCTTGAGGACAGGGGGCCGGGGCACTGAAGCTTTCTTT.

The table lists this clonotype with a few counts. CDR3 bases: TGTGCCAGCAGTGACCGGAGGGGAACTGAAGCTTTCTTT. This codes for CASSDRRGTEAFF. This sequence joins TRBV6-1 and TRBJ1-1, with a weak D call TRBD1 (5 bases). Germline loops: CDR1 MNHNS, CDR2 SASEGT. V shed 3 bases and J shed 5 bases, with 10 bases lying between them. The CDR3 length is 13 residues.

The chain employs TRBV20-1 and TRBJ2-2; D remains ambiguous. Germline loops: CDR1 DFQATT, CDR2 SNEGSKA (reference sequence). V gave up 3 bases and J gave up 7 bases, with 9 bases separating them. The CDR3 consists of 12 residues. CDR3 sequence: CSARDGFGELFF. CDR3 coding DNA: TGCAGTGCTAGGGACGGGTTCGGGGAGCTGTTTTTT.

This clonotype came up many times. The rearrangement links TRBV18 to TRBJ1-2, with D hard to call. V lost 6 bases and J 4 bases, leaving 21 bases between the germline ends. This CDR3 region has 16 residues. Germline CDR1 KGHSH, CDR2 LQKENI. The CDR3 bases are TGTGCCAGCTCCCACTATATGAGAAGACTAATCTATGGCTACACCTTC. Its protein is CASSHYMRRLIYGYTF.

This clonotype was seen many times. The rearrangement links TRBV7-6 to TRBJ2-1, with TRBD2 as a possible D gene (5 bases). Trimming took off 1 base at V and 6 bases at J, with 10 bases between the two ends. Per germline, CDR1 SGHVS and CDR2 FNYEAQ. The CDR3 runs 14 residues. For the CDR3, the DNA is TGTGCCAGCAGCTTAGTCCAGCGGTCCAATGAGCAGTTCTTC. Amino acids: CASSLVQRSNEQFF. The full variable domain, its missing parts supplied by reference TRBV7-6 and TRBJ2-1, is GAGVSQSPRYKVTKRGQDVALRCDPISGHVSLYWYRQALGQGPEFLTYFNYEAQQDKSGLPNDRFSAERPEGSISTLTIQRTEQRDSAMYRCASSLVQRSNEQFFGPGTRLTVL.

The rearrangement joins TRBV10-2 to TRBJ2-3, with D uncertain. CDR3 length equals 12 residues. CDR1 and CDR2 from the germline V gene are WSHSY and SAAADI. Trimming stripped 8 bases from V and 4 bases from J, with 10 bases between. CDR3 in amino acids: CASGLSADTQYF. CDR3 sequence (DNA): TGCGCCAGCGGCCTAAGTGCAGATACGCAGTATTTT.

The chain is built from TRBV9 and TRBJ1-5; no clear D. The germline V gene has CDR1 SGDLS and CDR2 YYNGEE. V gave up 3 bases and J gave up 6 bases, with 10 bases separating them. This CDR3 is 13 amino acids long. DNA of the CDR3: TGTGCCAGCAGCGCGGACGGTGGTCAGCCCCAGCATTTT. Protein: CASSADGGQPQHF.

The chain combines TRBV6-1 with TRBJ1-5, with unresolved D. There are 13 residues in the CDR3. Trimming shortened V by 4 bases and J by 4 bases, and 8 bases separated the two germline ends. CDR1 is MNHNS and CDR2 is SASEGT in the germline V gene. CDR3 sequence (DNA): TGTGCCAGCAGTGCAGAGAAAAATCAGCCCCAGCATTTT. It specifies CASSAEKNQPQHF.

This clonotype was counted at least ten times. The genes are TRBV7-2 and TRBJ2-7, with TRBD1 matching 8 bases. V gave up 4 bases and J gave up 5 bases; unmatched junction bases: 4. Looked up from germline, CDR1 is SGHTA and CDR2 is FQGNSA. There are 13 residues in the CDR3. The CDR3 sequence is CASSSDRVDEQYV. In DNA, the CDR3 is TGTGCCAGCAGCTCGGACAGGGTCGACGAGCAGTACGTC.

This clonotype was counted many times. Lacking the conserved final phenylalanine or tryptophan, this CDR3 likely reflects a read error. The limits of the CDR3 on the DNA are not certain, so only TCRdb's listed CDR3 is given. This chain joins TRBV6-1 and TRBJ2-3; the table gives TRBD2 as D, unverified against the DNA. The germline gives CDR1 MNHNS, CDR2 SASEGT. 12 amino acids form the CDR3, both terminal residues included. The chain's CDR3 is CASSPGYSPGPL.

The genes are TRBV12-3 or TRBV12-4 and TRBJ1-1; D not certain. The CDR3 extends over 13 amino acids. V gave up 7 bases and J gave up 1 base, with 10 bases separating them. This CDR3 is CASTITANTEAFF. Written as DNA, the CDR3 is TGTGCCAGCACTATCACAGCGAACACTGAAGCTTTCTTT.

The chain couples TRBV20-1 to TRBJ2-7; D not certain. The V and J ends lost 4 bases and 2 bases respectively, with 12 bases between them. Germline V gene sequence: CDR1 DFQATT, CDR2 SNEGSKA (reference sequence). The CDR3 extends over 13 amino acids. The chain's CDR3 is CSAKGYQTYEQYF. The DNA for the CDR3 is TGCAGTGCTAAGGGCTACCAGACCTACGAGCAGTACTTC.

A few counts support this clonotype. The V call is TRBV7-3, the J call TRBJ2-1; D possibly uses TRBD1 or TRBD2 (5 bases each). Germline CDR1 SGHTA, CDR2 FQGTGA. This CDR3 is 17 amino acids long. The ends were cut back, 2 bases at V and 7 bases at J, with 21 bases in the middle. The CDR3 is CASSLGGPGVVNNEQFF. The DNA for the CDR3 is TGTGCCAGCAGCTTAGGGGGACCCGGGGTCGTTAATAATGAGCAGTTCTTC.

Ten or more counts support this clonotype. DNA of the CDR3: TGTGCCAGCAGCCCCGCCAGGGGGTACTCTGGAAACACCATATATTTT. As protein: CASSPARGYSGNTIYF. The chain recombines TRBV7-2 with TRBJ1-3; 7 bases are a match to TRBD1. V shed 5 bases and J 0 bases; nucleotides not matched to a gene: 7. Germline CDR1 reads SGHTA; CDR2 reads FQGNSA. The CDR3 is 16 residues long.

The V and J genes are TRBV20-1 and TRBJ2-7; tentative D call: TRBD2 (5 bases). Trimming removed 5 bases from V and 6 bases from J, with 23 bases in between. Germline CDR1 and CDR2: DFQATT and SNEGSKA (reference sequence). CDR3 length: 15 amino acids. This CDR3 reads CSALGTSRGFLEQYF. CDR3 DNA: TGCAGTGCTCTAGGAACTAGTCGAGGGTTCCTCGAGCAGTACTTC.

This clonotype has a count of ten or more. This chain connects TRBV7-6 to TRBJ1-1; 8 bases align to TRBD1. With 5 bases clipped from V and 1 base from J, the junction kept 6 bases outside the gene matches. The length of the CDR3 is 15 residues. Germline V lookup: CDR1 SGHVS, CDR2 FNYEAQ. CDR3 sequence reads: CASSPDREGNTEAFF. The CDR3 DNA follows: TGTGCCAGCAGCCCGGACAGGGAGGGGAACACTGAAGCTTTCTTT. The whole variable domain, remainder taken from reference TRBV7-6 and TRBJ1-1, is GAGVSQSPRYKVTKRGQDVALRCDPISGHVSLYWYRQALGQGPEFLTYFNYEAQQDKSGLPNDRFSAERPEGSISTLTIQRTEQRDSAMYRCASSPDREGNTEAFFGQGTRLTVV.

In this sample, this clonotype turned up many times. The V gene is TRBV6-6, the J gene TRBJ1-1; D unresolved. V lost 0 bases, J lost 0 bases, and 5 bases lay in between. CDR1 is MNHNY, CDR2 SVGAGI, per germline (reference sequence). CDR3 length: 14 residues. DNA of the CDR3: TGTGCCAGCAGTTACTCTGAAGTGAACACTGAAGCTTTCTTT. Translation gives CASSYSEVNTEAFF.

Ten or more counts support this clonotype. The chain joins TRBV7-2 to TRBJ2-4; perhaps TRBD1 as D (6 bases). Per germline, CDR1 SGHTA and CDR2 FQGNSA. Trimming cost V 5 bases and J 4 bases, with 9 bases left between them. The CDR3 has 13 amino acids. The chain's CDR3 is CASSTGQKNIQYF. The CDR3, as DNA: TGTGCCAGCAGCACGGGACAAAAAAACATTCAGTACTTC.

V and J are TRBV5-1 and TRBJ2-2, with D uncertain. CDR1 and CDR2 (germline): SGHRS, YFSETQ. CDR3 size: 15 residues. V was trimmed by 2 bases and J by 5 bases, leaving 13 bases between them. In DNA form, the CDR3 reads TGCGCCAGCAGCTTTTCGGAGTTTCCGACCGGGGAGCTGTTTTTT. As protein: CASSFSEFPTGELFF.